The entry below describes one T cell receptor (beta chain). No antigen is known for it. The assay was immunoSEQ multiplex PCR, and TCRdb's table has in-frame clones only and misses some. The table has fewer than 90,000 clones, 70% to 85% seen once. The source of the sample is a study of early stage breast cancer tumors. Study summary: Each sample averaged approximately 9.6-fold read coverage. Study-wide points: Blood repertoires resembled normal breast more than tumor. Compared with adjacent normal breast, tumors showed about 2.4-fold denser, more clonal T cells.

Input material: blood. This clonotype originated in a person aged 55 to 70 with breast cancer.

CDR3 in amino acids: CASNVYGTPGGYTF. The CDR3 nucleotides are TGTGCCAGTAACGTGTATGGGACGCCGGGTGGCTACACCTTC. The chain carries TRBV19 and TRBJ1-2; possibly TRBD1 for D (5 bases). Germline V gene sequence: CDR1 LNHDA, CDR2 SQIVND (reference sequence). V lost 7 bases, J lost 7 bases, and 19 bases lay in between. This CDR3 contains 14 residues.